This T cell receptor (beta chain) was identified during a study of T cells in tumors after PD-1 blockade. Study-level background: A subset received ongoing vismodegib 150 mg daily alongside anti-PD-1 therapy.

The CDR3 contains 16 residues. J was trimmed by 6 bases and V by 6 bases; bases with no gene match: 14. This clone was found once. Sequencing was performed with immunoSEQ multiplex PCR; in TCRdb, only in-frame clones are kept and a portion is missing. The data hold 20,000 to 30,000 clones, with around four fifths observed a single time. This chain uses TRBV23-1 with TRBJ1-2; 9 bases align to TRBD1. TRBV23-1 belongs to the ORF category, with a function that is uncertain. The receptor was derived from a human donor with basal cell carcinoma. The sample was PBMCs, taken after anti-PD-1 treatment. CDR3 DNA: TGCGCCAGCAGCCGACCACCGGGACAGGGACAGGATGGCTACACCTTC. Residues: CASSRPPGQGQDGYTF.